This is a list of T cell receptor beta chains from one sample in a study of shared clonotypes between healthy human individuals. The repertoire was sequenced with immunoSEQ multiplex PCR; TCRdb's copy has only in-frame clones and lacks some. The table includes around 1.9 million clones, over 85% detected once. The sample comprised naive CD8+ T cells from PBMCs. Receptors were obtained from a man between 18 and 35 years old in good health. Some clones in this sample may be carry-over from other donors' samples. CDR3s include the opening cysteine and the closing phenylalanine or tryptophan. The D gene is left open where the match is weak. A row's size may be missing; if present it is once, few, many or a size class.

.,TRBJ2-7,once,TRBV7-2,TGTGCCAGCAGCCGAATCACAGGGAATAACTACGAGCAGTACTTC,CASSRITGNNYEQYF
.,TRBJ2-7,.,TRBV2,TGTGCCAGCAGCCGACCCGACTACGAGCAGTACTTC,CASSRPDYEQYF
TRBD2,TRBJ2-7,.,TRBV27,TGTGCCAGCAGTTCCGAGCTAGCGGGAAGAGCCGGCCACGAGCAGTACTTC,CASSSELAGRAGHEQYF
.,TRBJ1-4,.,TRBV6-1,TGTGCCAGCTCGGACAGACCCAGGGGAAATGAAAAACTGTTTTTT,CASSDRPRGNEKLFF
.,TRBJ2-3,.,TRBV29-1,TGCAGCGTTGGCGCTGCAGGTGCAGATACGCAGTATTTT,CSVGAAGADTQYF
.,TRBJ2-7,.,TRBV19,TGTGCCAGTCGGACCTTCGACGGAAACTACGAGCAGTACTTC,CASRTFDGNYEQYF
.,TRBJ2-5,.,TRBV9,TGTGCCAGCAGCGCTCGGGACCCGACGTCAGTGGAGACCCAGTACTTC,CASSARDPTSVETQYF
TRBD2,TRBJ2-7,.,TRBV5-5,TGTGCCAGCAGCTTGAAGCGGGGCACAGTCCCATCCTACGAGCAGTACTTC,CASSLKRGTVPSYEQYF
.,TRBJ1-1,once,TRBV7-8,TGTGCCAGCAGCTTAGGTCGGGGTAAGGGCACTGAAGCTTTCTTT,CASSLGRGKGTEAFF
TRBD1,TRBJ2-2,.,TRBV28,TGTGCCAGTGAGGGACCCTCCAGGGGGAGCCCGAACACCGGGGAGCTGTTTTTT,CASEGPSRGSPNTGELFF